A single T cell receptor beta chain is shown here with its context. The CDR3 length is 17 residues. This record comes from a study of blood T cell repertoires in COVID-19. Method: immunoSEQ multiplex PCR; TCRdb's copy keeps in-frame clones and lacks some. The profile covers 68,000 or so clones, with roughly 84% appearing a single time and around 2.8% taken by the ten largest. The receptor comes from a man in his 70s with active or convalescent COVID-19. Input material: peripheral blood. J is TRBJ1-1 and V is TRBV21-1; no DNA check was done on the table's D call, TRBD1. TRBV21-1 is a listed pseudogene. CDR3 coding DNA: TGTGCCAGCAGCAAAGCGCTTTGGGGGCAGGTTCACACTGAAGCTTTCTTT. The encoded protein is CASSKALWGQVHTEAFF.